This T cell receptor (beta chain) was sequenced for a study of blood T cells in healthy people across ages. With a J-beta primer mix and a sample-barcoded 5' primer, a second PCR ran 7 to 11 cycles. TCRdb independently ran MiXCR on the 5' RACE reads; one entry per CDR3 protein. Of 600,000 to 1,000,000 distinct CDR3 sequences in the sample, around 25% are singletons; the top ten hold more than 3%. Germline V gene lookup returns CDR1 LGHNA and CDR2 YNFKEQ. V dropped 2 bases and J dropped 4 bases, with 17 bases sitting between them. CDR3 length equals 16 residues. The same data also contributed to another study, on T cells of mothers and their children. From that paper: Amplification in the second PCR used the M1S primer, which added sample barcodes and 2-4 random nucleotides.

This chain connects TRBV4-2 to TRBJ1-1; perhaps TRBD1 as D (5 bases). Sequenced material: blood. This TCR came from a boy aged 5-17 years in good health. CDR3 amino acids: CASSQPTGQYGTEAFF. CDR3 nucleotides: TGTGCCAGCAGCCAACCTACCGGACAATACGGCACTGAAGCTTTCTTT.